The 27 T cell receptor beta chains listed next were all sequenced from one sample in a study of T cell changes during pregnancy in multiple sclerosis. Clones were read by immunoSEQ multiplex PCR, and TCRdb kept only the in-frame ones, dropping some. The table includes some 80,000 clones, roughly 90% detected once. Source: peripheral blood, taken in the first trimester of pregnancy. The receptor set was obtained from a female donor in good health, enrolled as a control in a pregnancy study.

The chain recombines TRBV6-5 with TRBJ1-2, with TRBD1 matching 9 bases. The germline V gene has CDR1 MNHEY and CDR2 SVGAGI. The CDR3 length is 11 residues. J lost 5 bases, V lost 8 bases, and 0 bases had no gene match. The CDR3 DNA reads TGTGCCAGCGGGACAGGGTATGGCTACACCTTC. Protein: CASGTGYGYTF.

CDR3 sequence: CASSVVGTGSYNEQFF. Here the CDR3 DNA reads TGTGCCAGCAGCGTAGTTGGGACAGGGTCCTACAATGAGCAGTTCTTC. This rearrangement joins TRBV9 to TRBJ2-1; the match to TRBD1 covers 9 bases. Looked up from germline, CDR1 is SGDLS and CDR2 is YYNGEE. Trimming cost V 0 bases and J 1 base; bases outside gene matches: 2. The CDR3 has 16 amino acids.

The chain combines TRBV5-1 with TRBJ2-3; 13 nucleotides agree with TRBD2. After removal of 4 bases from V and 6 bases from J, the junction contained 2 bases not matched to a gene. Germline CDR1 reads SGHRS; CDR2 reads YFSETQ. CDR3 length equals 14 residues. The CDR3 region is CASSAGLAGDTQYF. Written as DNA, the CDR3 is TGCGCCAGCAGCGCGGGACTAGCGGGGGATACGCAGTATTTT.

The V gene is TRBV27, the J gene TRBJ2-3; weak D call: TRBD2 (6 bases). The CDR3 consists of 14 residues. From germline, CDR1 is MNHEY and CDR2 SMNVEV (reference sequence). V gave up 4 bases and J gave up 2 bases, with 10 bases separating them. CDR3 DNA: TGTGCCAGCAGTTCAACTAGCCTCACAGATACGCAGTATTTT. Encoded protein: CASSSTSLTDTQYF.

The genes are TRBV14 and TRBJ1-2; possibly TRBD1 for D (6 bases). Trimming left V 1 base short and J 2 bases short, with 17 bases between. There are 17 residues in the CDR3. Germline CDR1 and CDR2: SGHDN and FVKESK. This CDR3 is CASSQGGGRGSNYGYTF. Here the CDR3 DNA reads TGTGCCAGCAGCCAAGGCGGGGGCCGAGGCAGCAACTATGGCTACACCTTC.

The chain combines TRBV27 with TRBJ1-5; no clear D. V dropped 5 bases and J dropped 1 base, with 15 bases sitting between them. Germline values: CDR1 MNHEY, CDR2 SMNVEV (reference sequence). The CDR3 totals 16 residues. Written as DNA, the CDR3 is TGTGCCAGCAGTCTATATAAGGGAGGGAGCAATCAGCCCCAGCATTTT. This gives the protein CASSLYKGGSNQPQHF.

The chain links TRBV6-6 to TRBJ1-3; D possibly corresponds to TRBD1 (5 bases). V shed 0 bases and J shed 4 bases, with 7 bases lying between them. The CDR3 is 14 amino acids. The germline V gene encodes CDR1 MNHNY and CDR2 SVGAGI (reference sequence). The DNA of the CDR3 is TGTGCCAGCAGTTACTCGGGGCTGGGAAACACCATATATTTT. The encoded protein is CASSYSGLGNTIYF.

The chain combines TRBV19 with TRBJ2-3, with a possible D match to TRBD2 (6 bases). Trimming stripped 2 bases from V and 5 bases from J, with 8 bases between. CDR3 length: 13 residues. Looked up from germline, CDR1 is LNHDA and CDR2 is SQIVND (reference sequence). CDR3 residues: CASSISGEDTQYF. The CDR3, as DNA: TGTGCCAGTAGTATATCGGGGGAAGATACGCAGTATTTT.

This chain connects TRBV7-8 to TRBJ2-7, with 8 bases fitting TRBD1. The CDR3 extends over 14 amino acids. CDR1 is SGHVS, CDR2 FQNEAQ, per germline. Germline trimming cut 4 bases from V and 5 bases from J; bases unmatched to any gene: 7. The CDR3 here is CASSSRQGWNEQYF. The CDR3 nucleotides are TGTGCCAGCAGCTCTCGACAGGGGTGGAACGAGCAGTACTTC.

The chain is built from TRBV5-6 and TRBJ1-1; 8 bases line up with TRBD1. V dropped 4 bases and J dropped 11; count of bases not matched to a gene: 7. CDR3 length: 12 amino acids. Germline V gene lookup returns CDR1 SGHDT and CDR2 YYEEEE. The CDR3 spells CASSVTDRVAFF. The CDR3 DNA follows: TGTGCCAGCAGCGTCACGGACAGGGTGGCTTTCTTT.

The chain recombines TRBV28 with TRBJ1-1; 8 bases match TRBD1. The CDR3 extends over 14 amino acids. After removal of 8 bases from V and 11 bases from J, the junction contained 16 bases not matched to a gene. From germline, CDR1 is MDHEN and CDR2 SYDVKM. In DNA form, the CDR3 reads TGTGCCAGCTATCCGGGACAGGCCTGGCGTAGGGCTTTCTTT. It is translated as CASYPGQAWRRAFF.

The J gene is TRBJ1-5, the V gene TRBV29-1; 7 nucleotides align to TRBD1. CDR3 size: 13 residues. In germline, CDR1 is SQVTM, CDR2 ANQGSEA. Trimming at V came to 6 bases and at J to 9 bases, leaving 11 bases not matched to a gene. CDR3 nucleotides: TGCAGCGTCAGGGCAGGGGACAGTGCGCCCCAGCATTTT. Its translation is CSVRAGDSAPQHF.

The CDR3 DNA sequence: TGTGCCAGCAGCTTGGCCTCGGCAGGGGTAAGGGGCTACACCTTC. Translated: CASSLASAGVRGYTF. The V gene is TRBV5-4, the J gene TRBJ1-2; weak D call: TRBD1 (6 bases). The V end was cut by 0 bases, the J end by 8 bases, with 17 bases between. Germline lookup yields CDR1 SGHNT and CDR2 YYREEE (reference sequence). The CDR3 consists of 15 residues.

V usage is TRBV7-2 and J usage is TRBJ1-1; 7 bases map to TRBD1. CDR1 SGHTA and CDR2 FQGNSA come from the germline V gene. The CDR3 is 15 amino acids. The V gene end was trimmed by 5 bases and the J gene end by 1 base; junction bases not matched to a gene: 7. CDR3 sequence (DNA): TGTGCCAGCAGCAAGGACAGGTGGGGGAACACTGAAGCTTTCTTT. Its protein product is CASSKDRWGNTEAFF.

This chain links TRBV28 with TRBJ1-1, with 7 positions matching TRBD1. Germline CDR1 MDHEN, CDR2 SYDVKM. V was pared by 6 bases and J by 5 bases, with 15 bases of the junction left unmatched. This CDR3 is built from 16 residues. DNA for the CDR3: TGTGCCAGCAGCGGAACAGGGGTGGGCAGACGGACTGAAGCTTTCTTT. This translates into CASSGTGVGRRTEAFF.

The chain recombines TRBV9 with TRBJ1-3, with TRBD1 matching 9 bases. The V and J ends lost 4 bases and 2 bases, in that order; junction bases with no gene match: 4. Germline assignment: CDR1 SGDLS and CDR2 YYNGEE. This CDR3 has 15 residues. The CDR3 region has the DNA TGTGCCAGCAGCCTACAGGGGGCCCCTGGAAACACCATATATTTT. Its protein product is CASSLQGAPGNTIYF.

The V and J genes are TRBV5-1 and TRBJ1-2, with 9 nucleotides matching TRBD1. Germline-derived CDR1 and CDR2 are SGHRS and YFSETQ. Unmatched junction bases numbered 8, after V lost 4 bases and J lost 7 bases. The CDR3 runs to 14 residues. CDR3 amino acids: CASSPGQGKGGYTF. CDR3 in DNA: TGCGCCAGCAGCCCCGGACAGGGGAAGGGTGGCTACACCTTC.

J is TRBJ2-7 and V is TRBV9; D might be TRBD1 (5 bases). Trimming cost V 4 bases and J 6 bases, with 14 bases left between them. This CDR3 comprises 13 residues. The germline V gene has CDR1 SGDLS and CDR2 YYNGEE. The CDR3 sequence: CASSTGEVGEQYF. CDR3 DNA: TGTGCCAGCAGCACAGGAGAGGTAGGCGAGCAGTACTTC.

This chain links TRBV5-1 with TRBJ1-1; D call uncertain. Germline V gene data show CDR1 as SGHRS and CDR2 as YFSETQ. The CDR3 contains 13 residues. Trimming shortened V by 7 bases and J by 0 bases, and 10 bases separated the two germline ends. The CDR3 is CASRQSVNTEAFF. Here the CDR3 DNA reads TGCGCCAGCCGACAAAGTGTGAACACTGAAGCTTTCTTT.

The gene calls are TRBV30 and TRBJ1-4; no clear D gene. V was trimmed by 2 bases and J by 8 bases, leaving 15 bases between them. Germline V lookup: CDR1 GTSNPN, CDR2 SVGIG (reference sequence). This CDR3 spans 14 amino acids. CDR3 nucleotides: TGTGCCTGGAGTCCCACTAAGGGAGGGGAAAAACTGTTTTTT. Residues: CAWSPTKGGEKLFF.

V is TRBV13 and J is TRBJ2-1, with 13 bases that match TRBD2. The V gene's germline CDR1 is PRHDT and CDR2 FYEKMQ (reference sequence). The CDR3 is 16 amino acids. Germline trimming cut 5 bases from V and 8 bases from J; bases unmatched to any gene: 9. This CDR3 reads CASSPRTSGRRYEQFF. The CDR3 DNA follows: TGTGCCAGCAGCCCGCGGACTAGCGGGAGAAGGTATGAGCAGTTCTTC.

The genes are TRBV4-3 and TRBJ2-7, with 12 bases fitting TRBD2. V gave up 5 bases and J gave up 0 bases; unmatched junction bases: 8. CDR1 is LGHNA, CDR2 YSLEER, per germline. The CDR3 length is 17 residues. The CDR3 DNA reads TGCGCCAGCAGCAGACGACTAGCGGGGGACGTCTCCTACGAGCAGTACTTC. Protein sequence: CASSRRLAGDVSYEQYF.

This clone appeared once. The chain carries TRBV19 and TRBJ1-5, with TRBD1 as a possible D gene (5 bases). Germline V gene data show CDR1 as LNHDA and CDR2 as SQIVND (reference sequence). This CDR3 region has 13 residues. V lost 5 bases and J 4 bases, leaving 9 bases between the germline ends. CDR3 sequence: CASSAQVNQPQHF. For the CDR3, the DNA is TGTGCCAGTAGTGCACAGGTTAATCAGCCCCAGCATTTT.

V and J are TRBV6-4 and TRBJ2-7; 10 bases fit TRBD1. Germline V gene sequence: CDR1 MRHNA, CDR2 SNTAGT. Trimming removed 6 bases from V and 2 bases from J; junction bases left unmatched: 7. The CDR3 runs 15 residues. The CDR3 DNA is TGTGCCAGCAGCCCTAGGACAGGGGGAACCTACGAGCAGTACTTC. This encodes CASSPRTGGTYEQYF.

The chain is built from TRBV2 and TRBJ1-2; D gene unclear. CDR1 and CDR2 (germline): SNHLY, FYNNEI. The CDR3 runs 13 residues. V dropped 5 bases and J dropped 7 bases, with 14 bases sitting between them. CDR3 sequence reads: CASSTNWRGGYTF. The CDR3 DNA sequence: TGTGCCAGCAGTACCAACTGGAGAGGTGGCTACACCTTC.

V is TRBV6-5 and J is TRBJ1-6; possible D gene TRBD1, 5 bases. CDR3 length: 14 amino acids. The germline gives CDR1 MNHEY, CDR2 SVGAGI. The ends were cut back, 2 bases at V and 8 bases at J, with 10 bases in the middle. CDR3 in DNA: TGTGCCAGCAGTTACGGGACTCAAGATTCACCCCTCCACTTT. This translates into CASSYGTQDSPLHF.

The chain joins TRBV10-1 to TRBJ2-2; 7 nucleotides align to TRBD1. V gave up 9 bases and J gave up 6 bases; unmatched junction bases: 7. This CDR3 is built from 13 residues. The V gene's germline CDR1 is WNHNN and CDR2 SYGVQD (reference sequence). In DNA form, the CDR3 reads TGCGCCAGTAGACAGGGTAACGCCGGGGAGCTGTTTTTT. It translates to CASRQGNAGELFF.